The rows below give T cell receptor beta chains drawn from one sample of a study of T cell changes during pregnancy in multiple sclerosis. Libraries were prepared by immunoSEQ multiplex PCR; TCRdb keeps only in-frame clonotypes and omits some of them. The sample consists of some 70,000 clones, about 92% of them appearing once. Sequences were derived from CD8+ T cells from peripheral blood mononuclear cells, sampled in the third trimester of pregnancy. All receptors derive from a female donor in good health, enrolled as a control in a pregnancy study. The CDR3 runs from the conserved cysteine through the conserved F or W. A D gene is named only where the DNA matches it firmly. Only part of the rows carry a size: once, few, many, or a class if the clone is expanded.

size: .
J: TRBJ1-5
D: .
V: TRBV7-9
DNA: TGTGCCAGCAGCTTAGCCAGGGGAAGCAATCAGCCCCAGCATTTT
CDR3: CASSLARGSNQPQHF

size: .
J: TRBJ2-3
D: TRBD2
V: TRBV6-5
DNA: TGTGCCAGCAGTGCGGGGGACTCAGATACGCAGTATTTT
CDR3: CASSAGDSDTQYF

size: .
J: TRBJ2-2
D: .
V: TRBV30
DNA: TGTGCCTGGAGTGCAGAACAGGTGATCAAGAACACCGGGGAGCTGTTTTTT
CDR3: CAWSAEQVIKNTGELFF

size: .
J: TRBJ1-1
D: .
V: TRBV5-5
DNA: TGTGCCAGCAGCTATTCGACAGGCAACACTGAAGCTTTCTTT
CDR3: CASSYSTGNTEAFF

size: .
J: TRBJ1-2
D: .
V: TRBV9
DNA: TGTGCCAGCAGCGTTGGTCAGGGGTATGGCTACACCTTC
CDR3: CASSVGQGYGYTF

size: .
J: TRBJ1-1
D: .
V: TRBV4-1
DNA: TGCGCCAGCAGCCAAGATCCGCCGGGGGGGGGCTGGGACACTGAAGCTTTCTTT
CDR3: CASSQDPPGGGWDTEAFF

size: .
J: TRBJ1-4
D: TRBD1
V: TRBV4-3
DNA: TGCGCCAGCAGCCGCCTAGGGGGACAGGGTAACGAAAAACTGTTTTTT
CDR3: CASSRLGGQGNEKLFF

size: .
J: TRBJ2-7
D: .
V: TRBV30
DNA: TGTGCCTGGAGTGTACTCGGCAGGTCCTACGAGCAGTACTTC
CDR3: CAWSVLGRSYEQYF

size: .
J: TRBJ2-2
D: .
V: TRBV5-6
DNA: TGTGCCAGCAGCCCGGGACTGAACACCGGGGAGCTGTTTTTT
CDR3: CASSPGLNTGELFF

size: .
J: TRBJ1-3
D: .
V: TRBV2
DNA: TGTGCCAGCAGTCGATATCAGGGTACTTCTGGAAACACCATATATTTT
CDR3: CASSRYQGTSGNTIYF

size: .
J: TRBJ2-7
D: TRBD2
V: TRBV7-9
DNA: TGTGCCAGCAGCGCCAGACTAGCGGGGGGGCCCCACGAGCAGTACTTC
CDR3: CASSARLAGGPHEQYF

size: .
J: TRBJ2-1
D: TRBD2
V: TRBV10-3
DNA: TGTGCCATCAGTGAGTCAGTCGGGGGGGAATCCTACAATGAGCAGTTCTTC
CDR3: CAISESVGGESYNEQFF

size: .
J: TRBJ2-2
D: .
V: TRBV4-3
DNA: TGCGCCAGCAGCCAAGATTCGAGGAACACCGGGGAGCTGTTTTTT
CDR3: CASSQDSRNTGELFF

size: .
J: TRBJ2-1
D: TRBD2
V: TRBV9
DNA: TGTGCCAGCAGCGTAGACGGGGGGTTACCATACAATGAGCAGTTCTTC
CDR3: CASSVDGGLPYNEQFF

size: .
J: TRBJ1-3
D: .
V: TRBV10-2
DNA: TGCGCCAGCAGTGAGTCGATGGCTGCTGGAAACACCATATATTTT
CDR3: CASSESMAAGNTIYF

size: .
J: TRBJ2-1
D: TRBD2
V: TRBV7-9
DNA: TGTGCCAGCAGCTTAGTGTACGTAGCGGGGGGCACGTGGAATGAGCAGTTCTTC
CDR3: CASSLVYVAGGTWNEQFF

size: .
J: TRBJ1-1
D: TRBD1
V: TRBV15
DNA: TGTGCCACCAGCAGAGCCCTGACAGGGTCTCGGAACACTGAAGCTTTCTTT
CDR3: CATSRALTGSRNTEAFF

size: .
J: TRBJ1-2
D: TRBD1
V: TRBV29-1
DNA: TGCAGCGTTGATGGGCCAGGGGGCGTGAGGACTAACTATGGCTACACCTTC
CDR3: CSVDGPGGVRTNYGYTF

size: .
J: TRBJ1-1
D: .
V: TRBV11-2
DNA: TGTGCCAGCAGCTCCCCATTGGAAGCTTTCTTT
CDR3: CASSSPLEAFF

size: .
J: TRBJ1-5
D: .
V: TRBV5-4
DNA: TGTGCCAGCAGCTTGTCAGGGGCCCTCCAGCCCCAGCATTTT
CDR3: CASSLSGALQPQHF

size: .
J: TRBJ2-2
D: TRBD1
V: TRBV7-9
DNA: TGTGCCAGCAGCCTAGGCCCACCGTCACTGACAGGGAAGACCGGGGAGCTGTTTTTT
CDR3: CASSLGPPSLTGKTGELFF

size: .
J: TRBJ1-1
D: .
V: TRBV27
DNA: TGTGCCAGCAGGACCGGAGGGAAGGCTTTCTTT
CDR3: CASRTGGKAFF

size: .
J: TRBJ1-5
D: .
V: TRBV15
DNA: TGTGCCACCAGCAGAGCGCCAGGAGGTAGCAATCAGCCCCAGCATTTT
CDR3: CATSRAPGGSNQPQHF

size: .
J: TRBJ1-2
D: .
V: TRBV4-2
DNA: TGTGCCAGCAGCCACTTACAGGATGGCTACACCTTC
CDR3: CASSHLQDGYTF

size: .
J: TRBJ2-1
D: TRBD2
V: TRBV19
DNA: TGTGCCAGTAACGAGTTTGGCGGGGGGTTTGCCTACAATGAGCAGTTCTTC
CDR3: CASNEFGGGFAYNEQFF

size: .
J: TRBJ2-1
D: TRBD2
V: TRBV2
DNA: TGTGCCAGCAGCGCTGGGCGGGGGGGATACAATGAGCAGTTCTTC
CDR3: CASSAGRGGYNEQFF

size: .
J: TRBJ1-4
D: TRBD1
V: TRBV9
DNA: TGTGCCAGCAGCGACGGACAGGGGGCTCCTAATAATGAAAAACTGTTTTTT
CDR3: CASSDGQGAPNNEKLFF

size: .
J: TRBJ1-1
D: .
V: TRBV2
DNA: TGTGCCAGCAGTGTTCAGGGTGTGGGGCCTGAAGCTTTCTTT
CDR3: CASSVQGVGPEAFF

size: .
J: TRBJ2-7
D: .
V: TRBV30
DNA: TGTGCCTGGACACTGAGCGACGAGCAGTACTTC
CDR3: CAWTLSDEQYF

size: .
J: TRBJ1-1
D: TRBD1
V: TRBV7-6
DNA: TGTGCCAGCAGCTTAGTGGGGGACAGGAACACTGAAGCTTTCTTT
CDR3: CASSLVGDRNTEAFF

size: .
J: TRBJ1-2
D: TRBD1
V: TRBV27
DNA: TGTGCCAGCAGTTCCCAGGGGGCGGAGGAAGGCTACACCTTC
CDR3: CASSSQGAEEGYTF

size: .
J: TRBJ1-2
D: .
V: TRBV4-3
DNA: TGCGCCAGCAGCCAAGATCTCACAGACCCCTATGGCTACACCTTC
CDR3: CASSQDLTDPYGYTF

size: .
J: TRBJ2-3
D: .
V: TRBV2
DNA: TGTGCCAGCAGTGATGCAGGTTTGGCAGATACGCAGTATTTT
CDR3: CASSDAGLADTQYF

size: .
J: TRBJ2-1
D: TRBD2
V: TRBV7-9
DNA: TGTGCCAGCAGCCCTAGCGGGGGACCCCAGCTTGACAATGAGCAGTTCTTC
CDR3: CASSPSGGPQLDNEQFF

size: .
J: TRBJ2-7
D: TRBD1
V: TRBV13
DNA: TGTGCCAGCAGCCCTGGGACAGGGGGTGCCTACGAGCAGTACTTC
CDR3: CASSPGTGGAYEQYF

size: .
J: TRBJ2-3
D: TRBD2
V: TRBV11-2
DNA: TGTGCCAGCAGCTTTTCGGGAGCGGGGGTGACTAGCACAGATACGCAGTATTTT
CDR3: CASSFSGAGVTSTDTQYF

size: .
J: TRBJ2-1
D: TRBD2
V: TRBV4-1
DNA: TGCGCCAGCAGCCAAGATCTAGCGGGGGGGCGAAATGAGCAGTTCTTC
CDR3: CASSQDLAGGRNEQFF

size: .
J: TRBJ2-1
D: TRBD1
V: TRBV2
DNA: TGTGCCAGCAGTCCCTTGGGGACAGGGGTCAACAATGAGCAGTTCTTC
CDR3: CASSPLGTGVNNEQFF

size: .
J: TRBJ2-7
D: .
V: TRBV7-6
DNA: TGTGCCAGCAGCTTAGCGCCCGGGGTCGAGCAGTACTTC
CDR3: CASSLAPGVEQYF

size: .
J: TRBJ2-7
D: .
V: TRBV9
DNA: TGTGCCAGCAGCGTAGTACAGGACCCCTCCTACGAGCAGTACTTC
CDR3: CASSVVQDPSYEQYF

size: .
J: TRBJ2-7
D: .
V: TRBV6-5
DNA: TGTGCCACCCAGGACATGAATGACTACGAGCAGTACTTC
CDR3: CATQDMNDYEQYF

size: .
J: TRBJ1-2
D: .
V: TRBV5-1
DNA: TGCGCCAGCAGCCTAGACGACTATGGCTACACCTTC
CDR3: CASSLDDYGYTF

size: .
J: TRBJ2-1
D: TRBD2
V: TRBV7-9
DNA: TGTGCCAGCAGTCGAGGCCCCCCTACTAGCGGAGCCTACAATGAGCAGTTCTTC
CDR3: CASSRGPPTSGAYNEQFF

size: .
J: TRBJ2-5
D: TRBD2
V: TRBV27
DNA: TGTGCCAGCAGTTTATCTTCCAGTCCGGGAGGAACCCAGTACTTC
CDR3: CASSLSSSPGGTQYF

size: .
J: TRBJ1-3
D: .
V: TRBV9
DNA: TGTGCCAGCAGCATAAGCTACAACACCATATATTTT
CDR3: CASSISYNTIYF

size: .
J: TRBJ2-1
D: TRBD1
V: TRBV18
DNA: TGTGCCAGCTACCACCGGGACAGGGCCCCCAATGAGCAGTTCTTC
CDR3: CASYHRDRAPNEQFF

size: once
J: TRBJ1-3
D: .
V: TRBV7-9
DNA: TGTGCCAGCAGTAAGGAGGGAAACACCATATATTTT
CDR3: CASSKEGNTIYF

size: .
J: TRBJ2-1
D: .
V: TRBV6-1
DNA: TGTGCCAGCAGTGAAGCGTTCGATCCGGGGAATGAGCAGTTCTTC
CDR3: CASSEAFDPGNEQFF